The 23 T cell receptor beta chains below were found in one sample sequenced in a study of blood T cell repertoires in COVID-19. Clones were read by immunoSEQ multiplex PCR, and TCRdb kept only the in-frame ones, dropping some. The sample carries some 190,000 clones, about 84% recorded once. Sequenced material: peripheral blood. The receptors derive from a person in their 70s with COVID-19, enrolled during active disease.

This clone was seen a handful of times. The J gene is TRBJ1-1, the V gene TRBV5-4; maybe TRBD1 (6 bases). Trimming took 4 bases from V and 0 from J, leaving 13 bases between them. CDR3 size: 15 residues. The germline V gene encodes CDR1 SGHNT and CDR2 YYREEE (reference sequence). The DNA of the CDR3 is TGTGCCAGCAGCCTAGATTGGACAGTGAACACTGAAGCTTTCTTT. This codes for CASSLDWTVNTEAFF.

The chain couples TRBV28 to TRBJ2-7; 11 nucleotides line up with TRBD2. The CDR3 is 12 residues long. V lost 10 bases and J lost 7; bases outside the gene matches: 6. Germline V gene sequence: CDR1 MDHEN, CDR2 SYDVKM. The CDR3 loop reads CAINRLAGEQYF. DNA for the CDR3: TGTGCCATCAATCGACTAGCGGGGGAGCAGTACTTC. Based on the CDR3 plus reference TRBV28 and TRBJ2-7, the full variable domain is DVKVTQSSRYLVKRTGEKVFLECVQDMDHENMFWYRQDPGLGLRLIYFSYDVKMKEKGDIPEGYSVSREKKERFSLILESASTNQTSMYLCAINRLAGEQYFGPGTRLTVT.

This CDR3 reads CASSLSGVIGTGELFF. The CDR3 bases are TGCGCCAGCAGCTTAAGCGGAGTAATAGGCACCGGGGAGCTGTTTTTT. The chain links TRBV5-1 to TRBJ2-2, with D possibly being TRBD2 (5 bases). Germline CDR1 is SGHRS and CDR2 is YFSETQ. V was shortened by 2 bases and J by 4 bases, with 15 bases between the two germline ends. CDR3 length equals 16 residues. Full variable domain (missing parts from reference TRBV5-1 and TRBJ2-2): KAGVTQTPRYLIKTRGQQVTLSCSPISGHRSVSWYQQTPGQGLQFLFEYFSETQRNKGNFPGRFSGRQFSNSRSEMNVSTLELGDSALYLCASSLSGVIGTGELFFGEGSRLTVL.

This clone has a single count. The CDR3 coding sequence is TGTGCCAGTAGTACCGGGACAGAGAACACTGAAGCTTTCTTT. This sequence encodes CASSTGTENTEAFF. The chain combines TRBV19 with TRBJ1-1; 7 nucleotides align to TRBD1. The CDR3 is 14 amino acids. Per the germline V gene, CDR1 is LNHDA and CDR2 is SQIVND (reference sequence). Trimming took 4 bases from V and 1 from J; bases not matched to a gene: 3.

This sequence joins TRBV7-2 and TRBJ2-6; D remains unclear. The V and J ends lost 2 bases and 0 bases respectively, with 8 bases between them. CDR1 is SGHTA and CDR2 is FQGNSA in the germline V gene. CDR3 size: 16 residues. The CDR3, as DNA: TGTGCCAGCAGCTTACGTGGCGGCTCTGGGGCCAACGTCCTGACTTTC. Translating gives CASSLRGGSGANVLTF. Drawing the rest from reference TRBV7-2 and TRBJ2-6, the complete variable domain is GAGVSQSPSNKVTEKGKDVELRCDPISGHTALYWYRQSLGQGLEFLIYFQGNSAPDKSGLPSDRFSAERTGGSVSTLTIQRTQQEDSAVYLCASSLRGGSGANVLTFGAGSRLTVL.

This clone was found once. J is TRBJ2-1 and V is TRBV7-9; the match to TRBD2 covers 7 bases. This CDR3 region has 12 residues. Germline V gene lookup returns CDR1 SEHNR and CDR2 FQNEAQ (reference sequence). J was trimmed by 6 bases and V by 5 bases; bases with no gene match: 1. CDR3 amino acids: CASSTGGNEQFF. The CDR3 coding sequence is TGTGCCAGCAGCACGGGAGGCAATGAGCAGTTCTTC.

The chain joins TRBV28 to TRBJ1-2; a weak D match, TRBD1 (5 bases). Germline V gives CDR1 MDHEN, CDR2 SYDVKM. The CDR3 extends over 12 amino acids. CDR3 nucleotide sequence: TGTGCGTCCTTTGGGGGGAATTATGGCTACACCTTC. Protein sequence: CASFGGNYGYTF.

The J gene is TRBJ1-1, the V gene TRBV29-1; 7 bases line up with TRBD1. Germline V CDR1 and CDR2: SQVTM, ANQGSEA. V was pared by 7 bases and J by 0 bases, with 8 bases of the junction left unmatched. This CDR3 has 14 amino acids. CDR3 sequence: CSALQGSMNTEAFF. The CDR3 DNA reads as TGCAGCGCTCTACAGGGGTCAATGAACACTGAAGCTTTCTTT.

The rearrangement links TRBV7-9 to TRBJ1-2, with 9 bases identical to TRBD1. The germline gives CDR1 SEHNR, CDR2 FQNEAQ (reference sequence). The CDR3 consists of 17 residues. The ends lost 3 bases at V and 0 bases at J; junction bases unmatched: 8. The CDR3 coding sequence is TGTGCCAGCAGCTTTACCCGGACAGGGGAGTCTAACTATGGCTACACCTTC. Its protein is CASSFTRTGESNYGYTF.

The chain has TRBV28 and TRBJ1-2, with D unclear. V dropped 1 base and J dropped 4 bases, with 10 bases sitting between them. Looked up from germline, CDR1 is MDHEN and CDR2 is SYDVKM. This CDR3 comprises 14 residues. Written as DNA, the CDR3 is TGTGCCAGCAGTTTATCGCCGGTCCGCTATGGCTACACCTTC. It codes for CASSLSPVRYGYTF.

This rearrangement joins TRBV5-8 to TRBJ1-5, with D perhaps matching TRBD1 (6 bases). The V end lost 4 bases, the J end lost 6 bases, and 17 bases lay between the germline ends. Germline lookup yields CDR1 SGHTS and CDR2 YDEGEE. CDR3 length: 15 residues. The CDR3 sequence is CASSTAGEVGQPQHF. CDR3 nucleotide sequence: TGTGCCAGCAGCACGGCAGGGGAAGTTGGTCAGCCCCAGCATTTT.

Written as DNA, the CDR3 is TGTGCCAGCAGCCCCGGCACAGGGGCGGATGAGACCCAGTACTTC. It specifies CASSPGTGADETQYF. V is TRBV3-1 (or the pseudogene TRBV3-2) and J is TRBJ2-5; TRBD1 matches at 7 bases. The CDR3 totals 15 residues. From germline, CDR1 is LGHDT and CDR2 YNNKEL (reference sequence). V was pared by 4 bases and J by 5 bases, with 10 bases of the junction left unmatched.

The chain joins TRBV5-1 to TRBJ2-2, with TRBD2 matching 14 bases. CDR1 and CDR2 from the germline V gene are SGHRS and YFSETQ. Trimming at V came to 4 bases and at J to 0 bases, leaving 8 bases not matched to a gene. This CDR3 comprises 19 residues. The CDR3 region is CASSGWGLAGASNTGELFF. CDR3 bases: TGCGCCAGCAGCGGTTGGGGACTAGCGGGGGCCTCGAACACCGGGGAGCTGTTTTTT.

This chain links TRBV10-3 with TRBJ1-4, with D tentatively TRBD1 (5 bases). The CDR3 extends over 14 amino acids. Looked up from germline, CDR1 is ENHRY and CDR2 is SYGVKD. Trimming removed 0 bases at V and 5 bases at J, with 7 bases between. This chain's CDR3 is CAISESGGNEKLFF. In nucleotides, the CDR3 is TGTGCCATCAGTGAGTCGGGGGGGAATGAAAAACTGTTTTTT.

The genes are TRBV15 and TRBJ1-5; D is ambiguous. CDR3 length equals 20 residues. From germline, CDR1 is LNHNV and CDR2 YYDKDF (reference sequence). With 0 bases removed from V and 5 bases from J, the gap between germline ends came to 26 bases. CDR3 sequence (DNA): TGTGCCACCAGCAGAGACGCAAGTCCCTCGGGTGAGATATTCCATCAGCCCCAGCATTTT. Translating gives CATSRDASPSGEIFHQPQHF. Complete variable domain (other parts from reference TRBV15 and TRBJ1-5): DAMVIQNPRYQVTQFGKPVTLSCSQTLNHNVMYWYQQKSSQAPKLLFHYYDKDFNNEADTPDNFQSRRPNTSFCFLDIRSPGLGDTAMYLCATSRDASPSGEIFHQPQHFGDGTRLSIL.

J is TRBJ2-7 and V is TRBV28; D remains ambiguous. V was cut by 2 bases and J by 3 bases, with 11 bases left in between. Germline lookup yields CDR1 MDHEN and CDR2 SYDVKM. The length of the CDR3 is 14 residues. CDR3 loop: CASSLGQSLYEQYF. CDR3 DNA sequence: TGTGCCAGCAGTTTAGGGCAGAGTCTCTACGAGCAGTACTTC.

This clone was counted once. The CDR3: CASSTARGDTQYF. For the CDR3, the DNA is TGCGCCAGCAGCACGGCTCGGGGAGATACGCAGTATTTT. The V call is TRBV5-1, the J call TRBJ2-3, with a tentative D call TRBD2 (5 bases). The V and J ends lost 4 bases and 5 bases respectively, with 11 bases between them. This CDR3 region has 13 residues. Germline CDR1 reads SGHRS; CDR2 reads YFSETQ.

This chain joins TRBV25-1 and TRBJ1-2; 7 bases line up with TRBD1. CDR3 length equals 15 residues. The V segment lost 3 bases and the J segment 8 bases; nucleotides outside the gene matches: 12. Germline loops: CDR1 MGHDK, CDR2 SYGVNS. In DNA form, the CDR3 reads TGTGCCAGCAGTGAGACCTCGACAGGGCTGAGGGGCTACACCTTC. Residues: CASSETSTGLRGYTF.

The gene calls are TRBV7-3 and TRBJ2-1; D may be TRBD2 (5 bases). The V end lost 5 bases, the J end lost 8 bases, and 19 bases lay between the germline ends. The germline CDR1 and CDR2 sequences are SGHTA and FQGTGA. This CDR3 spans 15 amino acids. The CDR3, as DNA: TGTGCCAGCAGCGCTAACGAAGGCCGAGGGTATGAGCAGTTCTTC. Translated: CASSANEGRGYEQFF.

The chain links TRBV9 to TRBJ2-2; 14 bases fit TRBD2. V lost 3 bases, J lost 6 bases, and 4 bases stayed unmatched. Looked up from germline, CDR1 is SGDLS and CDR2 is YYNGEE. The CDR3 covers 16 residues. Written as DNA, the CDR3 is TGTGCCAGCAGCGCATTGACTAGCGGGAGGGCCGGGGAGCTGTTTTTT. It translates to CASSALTSGRAGELFF.

V usage is TRBV19 and J usage is TRBJ2-3, with 9 positions matching TRBD2. Trimming removed 7 bases from V and 4 bases from J; junction bases left unmatched: 6. Germline V gene lookup returns CDR1 LNHDA and CDR2 SQIVND (reference sequence). The CDR3 spans 14 residues. Written as DNA, the CDR3 is TGTGCCAGTACGAGAGCGGGAGGTTCAGATACGCAGTATTTT. Its translation is CASTRAGGSDTQYF.

J is TRBJ2-1 and V is TRBV3-1 (or the pseudogene TRBV3-2); D gene unclear. This CDR3 is 15 amino acids long. Trimming stripped 1 base from V and 7 bases from J, with 14 bases between. CDR1 and CDR2 (germline): LGHDT, YNNKEL (reference sequence). Here the CDR3 DNA reads TGTGCCAGCAGCCAAGGACTGCTATACCGGAATGAGCAGTTCTTC. Protein: CASSQGLLYRNEQFF.

The chain joins TRBV7-2 to TRBJ2-1; 7 bases line up with TRBD2. Germline values: CDR1 SGHTA, CDR2 FQGNSA. The CDR3 runs to 17 residues. V was pared by 5 bases and J by 6 bases, with 16 bases of the junction left unmatched. In DNA, the CDR3 is TGTGCCAGCAGCCCGTACTCGCTTGCGGGGGTAAGCAATGAGCAGTTCTTC. Translating it yields CASSPYSLAGVSNEQFF.